A single sample is the source of the 32 T cell receptor beta chains below, sequenced in a study of human T cells and chemical hapten exposure. Time point defined: patch test 3, about 24 weeks after DPC sensitization. Documented treatment: therapeutic diphenylcyclopropenone sensitization with weekly scalp DPC. TCRdb independently ran MiXCR on the RACE reads; one entry per CDR3 protein. The table has 150,000 to 200,000 distinct CDR3 sequences, 25% to 35% seen once. The specimen was whole blood, collected in connection with sensitization to the hapten diphenylcyclopropenone (DPC). These receptors came from a woman aged 18-29 years with alopecia areata. Some clones in this sample may be carry-over from other donors' samples.

This clonotype was seen more than once but under ten times. The CDR3 loop is CASSPTGKTNYGYTF. Here the CDR3 DNA reads TGTGCCAGCTCACCTACAGGGAAGACTAACTATGGCTACACCTTC. The chain recombines TRBV18 with TRBJ1-2; TRBD1 is a possible D gene (6 bases). Between the trimmed V and J ends, which lost 3 bases and 0 bases, there was a span of 11 bases. CDR1 is KGHSH, CDR2 LQKENI, per germline. The CDR3 totals 15 residues.

This clonotype was found many times. The chain carries TRBV29-1 and TRBJ2-7; a weak D match, TRBD1 (6 bases). The CDR3 is 12 residues long. The ends were cut back, 6 bases at V and 2 bases at J, with 11 bases in the middle. Looked up from germline, CDR1 is SQVTM and CDR2 is ANQGSEA. In DNA form, the CDR3 reads TGCAGCGTCAGGTCAGGGGCCTACGAGCAGTACTTC. Encoded protein: CSVRSGAYEQYF.

The CDR3 DNA follows: TGTGCCAGCAGCTTAGGCCTCTCAAAGGGGTATGGCTACACCTTC. This codes for CASSLGLSKGYGYTF. This chain connects TRBV7-9 to TRBJ1-2, with D possibly being TRBD1 (5 bases). Germline lookup yields CDR1 SEHNR and CDR2 FQNEAQ (reference sequence). The V end lost 1 base, the J end lost 5 bases, and 14 bases lay between the germline ends. This CDR3 contains 15 residues.

This clonotype was counted a few times. The chain combines TRBV18 with TRBJ1-5, with 8 bases fitting TRBD1. This CDR3 has 15 amino acids. With 1 base clipped from V and 5 bases from J, the junction kept 4 bases outside the gene matches. Germline values: CDR1 KGHSH, CDR2 LQKENI. The CDR3 reads CASSPRRQGYQPQHF. Here the CDR3 DNA reads TGTGCCAGCTCACCACGCCGACAGGGGTATCAGCCCCAGCATTTT.

This clonotype was observed a few times. The genes are TRBV6-5 and TRBJ2-7, with D maybe TRBD1 (5 bases). The CDR3 is 15 residues long. The germline gives CDR1 MNHEY, CDR2 SVGAGI. V lost 2 bases and J 3 bases, leaving 14 bases between the germline ends. CDR3 residues: CASSYGTGSSYEQYF. Here the CDR3 DNA reads TGTGCCAGCAGTTACGGCACAGGTTCCAGCTACGAGCAGTACTTC.

The CDR3 is CSAEASDTQYF. CDR3 bases: TGCAGTGCAGAGGCGTCAGATACGCAGTATTTT. The chain employs TRBV20-1 and TRBJ2-3; D remains unclear. The V gene's germline CDR1 is DFQATT and CDR2 SNEGSKA (reference sequence). The CDR3 spans 11 residues. Trimming stripped 6 bases from V and 4 bases from J, with 8 bases between.

This chain links TRBV11-2 with TRBJ1-5; 12 nucleotides match TRBD1. From germline, CDR1 is SGHAT and CDR2 FQNNGV. With 1 base clipped from V and 6 bases from J, the junction kept 7 bases outside the gene matches. This CDR3 is built from 17 residues. CDR3 DNA sequence: TGTGCCAGCAGCTTAGTCCGGGACAGGGGGCAATGTCAGCCCCAGCATTTT. This gives the protein CASSLVRDRGQCQPQHF.

V usage is TRBV5-1 and J usage is TRBJ2-6; D gene uncertain. V gave up 1 base and J gave up 0 bases, with 5 bases separating them. Germline values: CDR1 SGHRS, CDR2 YFSETQ. There are 15 residues in the CDR3. CDR3 residues: CASSLTASGANVLTF. The CDR3 region has the DNA TGCGCCAGCAGCTTGACAGCCTCTGGGGCCAACGTCCTGACTTTC.

V and J are TRBV5-1 and TRBJ1-5, with 7 bases aligning to TRBD1. Germline V gene sequence: CDR1 SGHRS, CDR2 YFSETQ. With 0 bases clipped from V and 3 bases from J, the junction kept 6 bases outside the gene matches. The CDR3 has 16 residues. This CDR3 is CASSLGGTANNQPQHF. Written as DNA, the CDR3 is TGCGCCAGCAGCTTGGGGGGGACAGCAAACAATCAGCCCCAGCATTTT.

This rearrangement joins TRBV29-1 to TRBJ1-2; 11 bases map to TRBD1. Trimming cost V 3 bases and J 2 bases; bases outside gene matches: 5. CDR1 is SQVTM and CDR2 is ANQGSEA in the germline V gene. This CDR3 contains 15 residues. CDR3 in amino acids: CSVDGQGAGNYGYTF. The CDR3 DNA is TGCAGCGTTGATGGACAGGGGGCTGGGAACTATGGCTACACCTTC.

The V call is TRBV24-1, the J call TRBJ1-5; unclear D gene. Germline V CDR1 and CDR2: KGHDR, SFDVKD. Trimming shortened V by 9 bases and J by 5 bases, and 13 bases separated the two germline ends. This CDR3 has 13 amino acids. This CDR3 is CATQGRADQPQHF. The CDR3 nucleotides are TGTGCCACCCAAGGGAGGGCCGATCAGCCCCAGCATTTT.

The chain joins TRBV5-1 to TRBJ2-7; a possible D gene is TRBD2 (7 bases). V was clipped by 1 base and J by 5 bases, with 16 bases between them. This CDR3 has 15 amino acids. Germline values: CDR1 SGHRS, CDR2 YFSETQ. Written as DNA, the CDR3 is TGCGCCAGCAGCTTGTCTTCGGGGGGCCCCCACGAGCAGTACTTC. This encodes CASSLSSGGPHEQYF.

This clonotype was seen a handful of times. V is TRBV29-1 and J is TRBJ2-2, with D unresolved. Looked up from germline, CDR1 is SQVTM and CDR2 is ANQGSEA. V was shortened by 6 bases and J by 2 bases, with 7 bases between the two germline ends. This CDR3 comprises 12 residues. CDR3 residues: CSVRSNTGELFF. DNA for the CDR3: TGCAGCGTCCGAAGCAACACCGGGGAGCTGTTTTTT.

The rearrangement uses TRBV5-1 and TRBJ1-1; no firm D call. Trimming took off 4 bases at V and 2 bases at J, with 9 bases between the two ends. This CDR3 has 13 residues. Germline-derived CDR1 and CDR2 are SGHRS and YFSETQ. The CDR3 DNA sequence: TGCGCCAGCAGCATTCTCACAAACACTGAAGCTTTCTTT. Its protein product is CASSILTNTEAFF. The variable domain in full, completed from reference TRBV5-1 and TRBJ1-1, reads KAGVTQTPRYLIKTRGQQVTLSCSPISGHRSVSWYQQTPGQGLQFLFEYFSETQRNKGNFPGRFSGRQFSNSRSEMNVSTLELGDSALYLCASSILTNTEAFFGQGTRLTVV.

The gene calls are TRBV7-2 and TRBJ1-5, with D uncertain. The CDR3 loop spans 17 amino acids. Germline V gives CDR1 SGHTA, CDR2 FQGNSA. Trimming shortened V by 1 base and J by 1 base, and 14 bases separated the two germline ends. DNA for the CDR3: TGTGCCAGCAGCTTAGGGTTTGGCAGTCTAAGCAATCAGCCCCAGCATTTT. Its translation: CASSLGFGSLSNQPQHF.

This clonotype was seen many times. This CDR3 reads CSARPGLADQETQYF. The DNA of the CDR3 is TGCAGTGCTAGACCGGGACTAGCGGACCAAGAGACCCAGTACTTC. The rearrangement joins TRBV20-1 to TRBJ2-5; 11 positions match TRBD2. Germline CDR1 and CDR2: DFQATT and SNEGSKA (reference sequence). Trimming cost V 2 bases and J 0 bases; bases outside gene matches: 2. The CDR3 is 15 amino acids.

V and J are TRBV5-1 and TRBJ1-2; 7 bases align to TRBD1. CDR1 and CDR2 from the germline V gene are SGHRS and YFSETQ. The V segment lost 4 bases and the J segment 3 bases; nucleotides outside the gene matches: 6. This CDR3 has 14 residues. As DNA, the CDR3 is TGCGCCAGCAGCCGCTTTGGGACAGACTATGGCTACACCTTC. Translating it yields CASSRFGTDYGYTF.

The chain couples TRBV7-3 to TRBJ2-3; 14 positions agree with TRBD2. V was pared by 5 bases and J by 4 bases, with 5 bases of the junction left unmatched. Germline V gene data show CDR1 as SGHTA and CDR2 as FQGTGA. CDR3 size: 16 residues. CDR3 sequence: CASSPGLAGGADTQYF. The DNA of the CDR3 is TGTGCCAGCAGCCCAGGACTAGCGGGAGGTGCAGATACGCAGTATTTT.

This clonotype was detected a few times. The rearrangement joins TRBV30 to TRBJ2-7; D is possibly TRBD1 or TRBD2 (5 bases each). In germline, CDR1 is GTSNPN, CDR2 SVGIG (reference sequence). This CDR3 comprises 14 residues. The V end was cut by 2 bases, the J end by 0 bases, with 11 bases between. DNA of the CDR3: TGTGCCTGGAGTCTGAGAGGGGCCTCCTACGAGCAGTACTTC. Translation: CAWSLRGASYEQYF.

J is TRBJ2-3 and V is TRBV27, with D hard to call. Germline-derived CDR1 and CDR2 are MNHEY and SMNVEV (reference sequence). The CDR3 consists of 15 residues. V was clipped by 7 bases and J by 6 bases, with 20 bases between them. The CDR3 nucleotides read TGTGCCAGCACCCCGATTGGCCTCTGGGGTGATACGCAGTATTTT. As protein: CASTPIGLWGDTQYF.

The sample holds a few counts of this clonotype. The chain links TRBV10-3 to TRBJ2-1; possibly TRBD2 for D (6 bases). Trimming took off 9 bases at V and 9 bases at J, with 9 bases between the two ends. The CDR3 has 10 residues. The V gene's germline CDR1 is ENHRY and CDR2 SYGVKD. The CDR3 coding sequence is TGTGCCATAGGAGGGAGTGAGCAGTTCTTC. Translated: CAIGGSEQFF.

This clonotype was detected many times. The V gene is TRBV6-2 or TRBV6-3, the J gene TRBJ1-6; 9 positions match TRBD1. The CDR3 is 16 amino acids. V trimming: 4 bases; J trimming: 4 bases; junction bases outside the gene matches: 5. Germline-derived CDR1 and CDR2 are MNHEY and SVGEGT. CDR3 in amino acids: CASSSFGQGYNSPLHF. Here the CDR3 DNA reads TGTGCCAGCAGTTCGTTCGGACAGGGGTATAATTCACCCCTCCACTTT.

V gene TRBV2 combines with J gene TRBJ1-1, with D possibly TRBD1 on 6 matching bases. Trimming took 3 bases from V and 3 from J, leaving 11 bases between them. CDR3 length equals 14 residues. Germline V gives CDR1 SNHLY, CDR2 FYNNEI. The CDR3 loop is CASSEVGGDTEAFF. The DNA of the CDR3 is TGTGCCAGCAGTGAGGTTGGGGGCGACACTGAAGCTTTCTTT.

A single count supports this clonotype. This chain uses TRBV7-2 with TRBJ1-1, with TRBD1 as a possible D gene (6 bases). Germline loops: CDR1 SGHTA, CDR2 FQGNSA. V was cut by 5 bases and J by 5 bases, with 15 bases left in between. CDR3 length: 14 amino acids. CDR3 loop: CASSQAPRGTEAFF. The CDR3 DNA reads as TGTGCCAGCAGCCAGGCCCCAAGGGGGACTGAAGCTTTCTTT.

The rearrangement joins TRBV29-1 to TRBJ2-3; no clear D. Germline CDR1 is SQVTM and CDR2 is ANQGSEA. The CDR3 is 15 residues long. V lost 5 bases, J lost 2 bases, and 17 bases lay in between. The CDR3: CSVTPKGSSTDTQYF. CDR3 bases: TGCAGCGTTACCCCGAAGGGCTCCTCCACAGATACGCAGTATTTT.

The chain employs TRBV11-2 and TRBJ1-1; D not resolved. V was clipped by 5 bases and J by 0 bases, with 7 bases between them. CDR1 is SGHAT, CDR2 FQNNGV, per germline. The CDR3 has 13 amino acids. The DNA of the CDR3 is TGTGCCAGCAGCCGCCAGTTGAACACTGAAGCTTTCTTT. Translation gives CASSRQLNTEAFF.

The chain is built from TRBV29-1 and TRBJ1-5; D gene uncertain. The V gene lost 6 bases and the J gene lost 0 bases, with 9 bases spanning the gap. The CDR3 contains 13 residues. Germline lookup yields CDR1 SQVTM and CDR2 ANQGSEA. Here the CDR3 reads CSVLKDSNQPQHF. In DNA form, the CDR3 reads TGCAGCGTCCTAAAAGATAGCAATCAGCCCCAGCATTTT. Drawing the rest from reference TRBV29-1 and TRBJ1-5, the complete variable domain is SAVISQKPSRDICQRGTSLTIQCQVDSQVTMMFWYRQQPGQSLTLIATANQGSEATYESGFVIDKFPISRPNLTFSTLTVSNMSPEDSSIYLCSVLKDSNQPQHFGDGTRLSIL.

The J gene is TRBJ2-3, the V gene TRBV29-1; no clear D. CDR3 length: 8 amino acids. V gave up 7 bases and J gave up 8 bases, with 4 bases separating them. CDR1 and CDR2 (germline): SQVTM, ANQGSEA. CDR3 loop: CSGGTQYF. The CDR3, as DNA: TGCAGCGGGGGTACGCAGTATTTT.

A word on this clonotype: A much larger clone differs by one base, so this may be a read error. The genes are TRBV5-6 and TRBJ2-1; 10 positions match TRBD1. The germline CDR1 and CDR2 sequences are SGHDT and YYEEEE. CDR3 length: 18 residues. The ends lost 2 bases at V and 8 bases at J; junction bases unmatched: 16. The CDR3 spells CASSFPTSGQGGADEQFF. CDR3 sequence (DNA): TGTGCCAGCAGCTTCCCGACGTCCGGACAGGGGGGCGCGGATGAGCAGTTCTTC.

There are a few counts of this clonotype. The rearrangement links TRBV29-1 to TRBJ2-5; 7 bases fit TRBD2. V lost 4 bases and J lost 3; bases outside the gene matches: 8. Germline CDR1 and CDR2: SQVTM and ANQGSEA. CDR3 length: 14 amino acids. The CDR3 reads CSVASTSVKETQYF. In nucleotides, the CDR3 is TGCAGCGTTGCGAGTACTAGCGTAAAAGAGACCCAGTACTTC. Full variable domain (remainder filled in from reference TRBV29-1 and TRBJ2-5): SAVISQKPSRDICQRGTSLTIQCQVDSQVTMMFWYRQQPGQSLTLIATANQGSEATYESGFVIDKFPISRPNLTFSTLTVSNMSPEDSSIYLCSVASTSVKETQYFGPGTRLLVL.

The chain joins TRBV4-1 to TRBJ1-1; 7 nucleotides match TRBD1. This CDR3 spans 15 amino acids. CDR1 is MGHRA, CDR2 YSYEKL, per germline. Trimming took 4 bases from V and 5 from J; bases not matched to a gene: 10. In nucleotides, the CDR3 is TGCGCCAGCAGCCGGGGCCCAGGGGGTCGGACTGAAGCTTTCTTT. The encoded protein is CASSRGPGGRTEAFF.

This chain joins TRBV7-3 and TRBJ2-3; TRBD2 is a possible D gene (6 bases). The CDR3 has 15 amino acids. Germline loops: CDR1 SGHTA, CDR2 FQGTGA. Trimming removed 0 bases from V and 2 bases from J, with 9 bases in between. The CDR3 loop reads CASSLTGLATDTQYF. The CDR3 region has the DNA TGTGCCAGCAGCTTAACGGGACTCGCCACAGATACGCAGTATTTT.